This T cell receptor beta chain derives from a study of shared clonotypes between healthy human individuals. Study context: Aged 18 to 49, the donors were a couple of women and a few men.

Assay: immunoSEQ multiplex PCR; the TCRdb copy retains only in-frame clones and omits some. Of a few hundred thousand clones listed, around 87% were seen once; the top ten hold roughly 15%. Germline V gene lookup returns CDR1 MNHEY and CDR2 SMNVEV (reference sequence). This CDR3 spans 15 amino acids. Trimming pared 2 bases from V and 0 bases from J, leaving 9 bases between. This clone was observed once. Its antigen is currently unknown. Donors comprised healthy HIV-negative adults lacking recent acute infections or vaccinations. General observations from the study: The small donor group covered limited genetic and exposure diversity. Shared clonotypes: approximately 5.3% naive CD4, roughly 3.8% naive CD8, 2.3% memory CD4, under 0.45% memory CD8.

Material: memory CD8+ T cells sorted from blood. This sample's subset: CD45RO+ cells pooled with CCR7-negative TemRA cells. The TCR originated in a man younger than 35 in good health. The chain employs TRBV27 and TRBJ2-3; D might be TRBD2 (7 bases). CDR3 region: CASSLRGASTDTQYF. The CDR3 DNA follows: TGTGCCAGCAGTTTACGGGGGGCTAGCACAGATACGCAGTATTTT.